This passage covers 14 T cell receptor beta chains from one sample sequenced in a study of radiotherapy plus CTLA-4 blockade in lung cancer. Repertoires were generated with immunoSEQ multiplex PCR, while TCRdb's copy carries only in-frame clones and drops some. The table shows more than 90,000 clones, with about four fifths occurring only once. Sequenced here: peripheral blood, sampled from a patient treated with radiotherapy plus ipilimumab. The receptor set was obtained from a human donor with non-small cell lung cancer that progressed on radiotherapy plus ipilimumab. Some clones in this sample may be carry-over from other donors' samples.

The chain joins TRBV28 to TRBJ2-7; 9 bases map to TRBD1. With V trimmed by 5 bases and J by 2 bases, 1 base remained unmatched. The CDR3 contains 13 residues. CDR1 is MDHEN, CDR2 SYDVKM, per germline. The CDR3 here is CASSRQGAYEQYF. CDR3 bases: TGTGCCAGCAGTCGACAGGGGGCCTACGAGCAGTACTTC.

The rearrangement uses TRBV29-1 and TRBJ2-7, with TRBD1 identical over 7 bases. The V gene's germline CDR1 is SQVTM and CDR2 ANQGSEA. The J segment lost 3 bases and the V segment lost 6 bases, leaving 11 bases of the junction unmatched. The CDR3 totals 14 residues. CDR3 protein: CSVTRTGFGYEQYF. CDR3 in DNA: TGCAGCGTGACCCGGACAGGCTTCGGCTACGAGCAGTACTTC.

This clone was counted a single time. V and J are TRBV5-6 and TRBJ1-6; D is unclear. V was cut by 0 bases and J by 5 bases, with 12 bases left in between. Germline V CDR1 and CDR2: SGHDT, YYEEEE. The CDR3 totals 16 residues. For the CDR3, the DNA is TGTGCCAGCAGCTTGGGGAGCGGTTTCAATAATTCACCCCTCCACTTT. Its protein product is CASSLGSGFNNSPLHF. The full variable domain, with the rest looked up from reference TRBV5-6 and TRBJ1-6, is DAGVTQSPTHLIKTRGQQVTLRCSPKSGHDTVSWYQQALGQGPQFIFQYYEEEERQRGNFPDRFSGHQFPNYSSELNVNALLLGDSALYLCASSLGSGFNNSPLHFGNGTRLTVT.

The chain has TRBV5-1 and TRBJ2-6; D possibly corresponds to TRBD1 (5 bases). Germline lookup yields CDR1 SGHRS and CDR2 YFSETQ. The CDR3 consists of 17 residues. Trimming took 0 bases from V and 0 from J, leaving 10 bases between them. The CDR3 sequence: CASSLAGQGSGANVLTF. For the CDR3, the DNA is TGCGCCAGCAGCTTGGCCGGACAAGGCTCTGGGGCCAACGTCCTGACTTTC.

The chain employs TRBV19 and TRBJ1-2; TRBD1 matches 8 bases. The CDR3 runs 14 residues. Germline CDR1 LNHDA, CDR2 SQIVND (reference sequence). Unmatched junction bases numbered 6, after V lost 5 bases and J lost 4 bases. DNA of the CDR3: TGTGCCAGTAGTTGGGACAGGAGCGTCTATGGCTACACCTTC. Its protein product is CASSWDRSVYGYTF. Filled out from reference TRBV19 and TRBJ1-2, the complete variable domain reads DGGITQSPKYLFRKEGQNVTLSCEQNLNHDAMYWYRQDPGQGLRLIYYSQIVNDFQKGDIAEGYSVSREKKESFPLTVTSAQKNPTAFYLCASSWDRSVYGYTFGSGTRLTVV.

The rearrangement joins TRBV19 to TRBJ2-7; D is possibly TRBD1 (5 bases). Germline V gives CDR1 LNHDA, CDR2 SQIVND (reference sequence). V was trimmed by 3 bases and J by 6 bases, leaving 12 bases between them. The CDR3 extends over 13 amino acids. Written as DNA, the CDR3 is TGTGCCAGTAGTATCCAGGGTCGCGGCGAGCAGTACTTC. It encodes CASSIQGRGEQYF.

The chain links TRBV5-1 to TRBJ1-3, with D possibly matching TRBD1 (6 bases). Trimming shortened V by 2 bases and J by 2 bases, and 8 bases separated the two germline ends. This CDR3 spans 14 amino acids. The V gene's germline CDR1 is SGHRS and CDR2 YFSETQ. The CDR3, as DNA: TGCGCCAGCAGCTTAGGGGGTGCTGGAAACACCATATATTTT. As protein: CASSLGGAGNTIYF.

Only one count was recorded for this clone. V is TRBV6-4 and J is TRBJ1-2; D is unresolved. This CDR3 comprises 15 residues. Germline CDR1 MRHNA, CDR2 SNTAGT. V was trimmed by 5 bases and J by 5 bases, leaving 18 bases between them. Here the CDR3 reads CASSYGGGIGYGYTF. CDR3 in DNA: TGTGCCAGCAGTTACGGCGGAGGGATCGGGTATGGCTACACCTTC.

The chain couples TRBV28 to TRBJ2-5; the D gene is possibly TRBD2 (5 bases). The J call may be in error: the DNA end matches TRBJ2-7 better. The CDR3 is made up of 13 amino acids. Germline assignment: CDR1 MDHEN and CDR2 SYDVKM. CDR3 DNA: TGTGCCAGCAGACCGAGCGGAAACTACGAGCAGTACTTC. Residues: CASRPSGNYEQYF.

This chain connects TRBV7-9 to TRBJ1-4, with 8 bases that match TRBD1. The CDR3 length is 14 residues. Germline V gene data show CDR1 as SEHNR and CDR2 as FQNEAQ (reference sequence). V lost 1 base to trimming and J lost 7 bases; unmatched junction nucleotides: 2. The CDR3 bases are TGTGCCAGCAGCTTAGGGCAGGGGGCTGAAAAACTGTTTTTT. Its translation is CASSLGQGAEKLFF.

CDR3 region: CASSGGTVEDTQYF. In DNA, the CDR3 is TGTGCCAGCAGCGGGGGGACTGTTGAAGATACGCAGTATTTT. The genes are TRBV5-6 and TRBJ2-3; the D gene is possibly TRBD2 (6 bases). CDR1 and CDR2 (germline): SGHDT, YYEEEE. The CDR3 spans 14 residues. Between the trimmed V and J ends, which lost 4 bases and 5 bases, there was a span of 14 bases.

The J gene is TRBJ1-2, the V gene TRBV19; 9 nucleotides line up with TRBD1. Germline trimming cut 6 bases from V and 3 bases from J; bases unmatched to any gene: 11. This CDR3 contains 16 residues. Germline-derived CDR1 and CDR2 are LNHDA and SQIVND (reference sequence). In DNA form, the CDR3 reads TGTGCCAGTAGGCCTGCCGGGACAGGGTATCACTATGGCTACACCTTC. Translated, it gives CASRPAGTGYHYGYTF.

This chain connects TRBV6-5 to TRBJ1-1; D is ambiguous. Trimming stripped 6 bases from V and 1 base from J, with 12 bases between. This CDR3 is built from 14 residues. Germline loops: CDR1 MNHEY, CDR2 SVGAGI. The CDR3 loop reads CASSAYTSNTEAFF. CDR3 sequence (DNA): TGTGCCAGCAGCGCATATACTTCGAACACTGAAGCTTTCTTT.

This chain uses TRBV27 with TRBJ2-6; D gene ambiguous. The CDR3 consists of 15 residues. Trimming shortened V by 3 bases and J by 0 bases, and 6 bases separated the two germline ends. Germline-derived CDR1 and CDR2 are MNHEY and SMNVEV (reference sequence). The CDR3 here is CASSFVLSGANVLTF. The CDR3 DNA follows: TGTGCCAGCAGTTTTGTTCTCTCTGGGGCCAACGTCCTGACTTTC. Combining the CDR3 with reference TRBV27 and TRBJ2-6 gives the whole variable domain EAQVTQNPRYLITVTGKKLTVTCSQNMNHEYMSWYRQDPGLGLRQIYYSMNVEVTDKGDVPEGYKVSRKEKRNFPLILESPSPNQTSLYFCASSFVLSGANVLTFGAGSRLTVL.